The clone carrying this T cell receptor beta chain is deemed medium-sized. The antigen is not known. V lost 5 bases to trimming and J lost 4 bases; unmatched junction nucleotides: 13. Germline CDR1 MNHEY, CDR2 SMNVEV (reference sequence). The CDR3 consists of 16 residues. The data were taken from a study of OX40 agonist ivuxolimab in advanced cancers. Study as a whole: Given to patients was ivuxolimab, an agonistic anti-OX40 (CD134) antibody. General study findings and limits: The investigators did not determine what antigen specificity the expanded peripheral T cells had. CD4+ and CD8+ blood T cells expanded clonally by week 6 at 0.1 to 3.0 mg/kg.

Peripheral blood came from all dose cohorts at three timepoints. The protocol was immunoSEQ multiplex PCR, while the TCRdb copy is restricted to in-frame clones and leaves out a portion. The sample shows some 42,000 clones, 82% of them seen only once. Here the sequenced sample was CD4+ or CD8+ T cells sorted from blood, taken in a trial of the OX40 agonist ivuxolimab. This chain connects TRBV27 to TRBJ2-7, with 8 positions matching TRBD2. This receptor was taken from an adult with an advanced solid tumor such as melanoma, head and neck, liver or kidney cancer. The CDR3 loop is CASSPYSAGAWYEQYF. The CDR3 coding sequence is TGTGCCAGCAGTCCGTACTCAGCGGGAGCATGGTACGAGCAGTACTTC.